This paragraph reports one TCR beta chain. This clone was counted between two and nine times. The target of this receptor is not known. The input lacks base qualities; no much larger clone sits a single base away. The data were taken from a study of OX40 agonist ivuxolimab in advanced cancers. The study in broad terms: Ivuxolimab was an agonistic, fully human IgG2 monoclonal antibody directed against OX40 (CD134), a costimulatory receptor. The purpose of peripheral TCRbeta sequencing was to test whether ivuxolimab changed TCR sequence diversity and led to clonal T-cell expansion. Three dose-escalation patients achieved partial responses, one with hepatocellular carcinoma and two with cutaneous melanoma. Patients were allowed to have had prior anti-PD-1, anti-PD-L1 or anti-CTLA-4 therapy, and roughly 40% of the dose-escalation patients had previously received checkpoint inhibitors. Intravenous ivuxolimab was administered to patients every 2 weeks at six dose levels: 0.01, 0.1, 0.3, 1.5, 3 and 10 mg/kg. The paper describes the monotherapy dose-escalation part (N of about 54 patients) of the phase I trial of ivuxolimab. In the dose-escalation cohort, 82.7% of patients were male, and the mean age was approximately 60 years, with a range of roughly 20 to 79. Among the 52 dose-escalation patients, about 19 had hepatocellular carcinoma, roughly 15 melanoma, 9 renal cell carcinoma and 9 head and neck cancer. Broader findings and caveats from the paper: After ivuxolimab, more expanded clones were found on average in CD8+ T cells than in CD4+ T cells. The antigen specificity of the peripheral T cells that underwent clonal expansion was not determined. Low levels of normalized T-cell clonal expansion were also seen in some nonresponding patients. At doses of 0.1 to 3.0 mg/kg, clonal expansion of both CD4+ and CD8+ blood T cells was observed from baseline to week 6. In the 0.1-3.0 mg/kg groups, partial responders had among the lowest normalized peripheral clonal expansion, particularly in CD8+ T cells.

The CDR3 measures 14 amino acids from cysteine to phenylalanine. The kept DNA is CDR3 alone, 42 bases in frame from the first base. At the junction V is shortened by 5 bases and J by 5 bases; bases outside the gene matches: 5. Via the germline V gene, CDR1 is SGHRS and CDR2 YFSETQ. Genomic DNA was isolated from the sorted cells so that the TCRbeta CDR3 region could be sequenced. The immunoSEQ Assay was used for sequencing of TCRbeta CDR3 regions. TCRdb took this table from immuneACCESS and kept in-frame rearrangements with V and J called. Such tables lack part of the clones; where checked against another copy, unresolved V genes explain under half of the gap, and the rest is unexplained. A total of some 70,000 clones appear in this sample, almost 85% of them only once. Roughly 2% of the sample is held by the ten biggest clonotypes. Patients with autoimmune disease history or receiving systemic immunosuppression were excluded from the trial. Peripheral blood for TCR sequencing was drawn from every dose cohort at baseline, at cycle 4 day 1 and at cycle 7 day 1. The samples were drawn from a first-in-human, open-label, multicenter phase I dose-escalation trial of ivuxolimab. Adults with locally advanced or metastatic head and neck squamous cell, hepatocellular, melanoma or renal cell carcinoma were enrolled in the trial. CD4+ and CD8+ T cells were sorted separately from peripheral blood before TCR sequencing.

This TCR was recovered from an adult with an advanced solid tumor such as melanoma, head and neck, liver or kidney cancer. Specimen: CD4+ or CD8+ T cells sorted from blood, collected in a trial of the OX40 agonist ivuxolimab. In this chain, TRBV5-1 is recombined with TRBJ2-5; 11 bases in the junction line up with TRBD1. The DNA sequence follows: TGCGCCAGCAGGACGGACAGGGGGCGCGAGACCCAGTACTTC. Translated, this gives CASRTDRGRETQYF.